What follows is one TCR beta chain and its context. Its antigen remains unidentified. This sample stems from a study of shared clonotypes between healthy human individuals. Findings and caveats of the study: Blood was the only sampled material, and tissue repertoires likely differ.

V lost 4 bases, J lost 6 bases, and 16 bases lay in between. Germline CDR1 and CDR2: SGHDT and YYEEEE. The CDR3 has 15 residues. Here immunoSEQ multiplex PCR was the method, and the copy in TCRdb shows in-frame clones only, minus some. Altogether hundreds of thousands of clones are present, approximately 96% being singletons, with the ten largest covering over 0.2%. Naivety among CD8 cells was defined by CD45RO negativity and positive CCR7 selection, thereby excluding terminally differentiated effector memory CD45RA+ cells. Donors included only healthy HIV-negative adults lacking recent acute infections or vaccinations.

The sequenced sample consisted of naive CD8+ T cells sorted from blood. J is TRBJ2-2 and V is TRBV5-6; TRBD1 or TRBD2 may be the D gene (7 bases each). This receptor was obtained from a man aged 25-40 years in good health. CDR3 protein: CASSPGRGLAGELFF. The CDR3 DNA reads TGTGCCAGCAGCCCTGGGAGGGGGCTAGCCGGGGAGCTGTTTTTT.